The 2 T cell receptor beta chains given below trace back to one sample, sequenced in a study of T cells in Graves' hyperthyroidism and ophthalmopathy. RNA transcripts provided the source from which TCR beta CDR3 regions were amplified. TCR CDR3 underwent first-round RT-PCR with the HTBI primer set. TCRdb recomputed calls from the multiplex PCR reads with MiXCR, one row per CDR3 protein. The repertoire includes under 350,000 distinct CDR3 sequences, about 18% of them detected once, and 45% to 50% sits in the top ten. The sequencing input was blood. These receptors came from a woman aged 50 to 65 with Graves' hyperthyroidism.

The V call is TRBV5-1, the J call TRBJ2-4, with D unresolved. Trimming took 2 bases from V and 7 from J, leaving 10 bases between them. There are 13 residues in the CDR3. Germline assignment: CDR1 SGHRS and CDR2 YFSETQ. The CDR3 sequence is CASSLDPPNIQYF. Written as DNA, the CDR3 is TGCGCCAGCAGCTTAGATCCCCCGAACATTCAGTACTTC. The full variable domain, in which reference TRBV5-1 and TRBJ2-4 provide the parts outside the CDR3, is KAGVTQTPRYLIKTRGQQVTLSCSPISGHRSVSWYQQTPGQGLQFLFEYFSETQRNKGNFPGRFSGRQFSNSRSEMNVSTLELGDSALYLCASSLDPPNIQYFGAGTRLSVL.

The chain uses TRBV7-9 and TRBJ2-2; 13 bases agree with TRBD2. V lost 6 bases and J lost 4; bases outside the gene matches: 11. Germline CDR1 SEHNR, CDR2 FQNEAQ (reference sequence). CDR3 length equals 18 residues. CDR3 nucleotides: TGTGCCAGCAGTCCGGCGACTAGCGGGGGGCCAGGCACCGGGGAGCTGTTTTTT. Its translation is CASSPATSGGPGTGELFF.